This T cell receptor (beta chain) was retrieved from a study of shared clonotypes between healthy human individuals. The repertoire was sequenced with immunoSEQ multiplex PCR; TCRdb's copy has only in-frame clones and lacks some. The data hold 950,000 to 1,100,000 clones, with 75% observed a single time. The V end lost 2 bases, the J end lost 5 bases, and 9 bases lay between the germline ends. Germline V gives CDR1 WNHNN, CDR2 SYGVQD (reference sequence). This CDR3 region has 13 residues. This chain connects TRBV10-1 to TRBJ2-5; possible D gene TRBD1, 5 bases. The clonotype was recovered from a man aged 18 to 29 in good health. The sequenced sample consisted of memory CD4+ T cells sorted from blood. Subset: CD45RA-negative fraction. CDR3 sequence reads: CASSEAGRETQYF. CDR3 DNA: TGCGCCAGCAGTGAGGCAGGGCGGGAGACCCAGTACTTC.